These T cell receptor beta chains were read from a single sample in a study of response to subunit inactivated influenza vaccine. TCRdb re-called the RT-PCR reads with MiXCR, one entry per CDR3 protein. This sample has roughly 650,000 distinct CDR3 sequences; around 15% occur once, and the top ten carry approximately 7.6%. Sequences were derived from PBMCs from blood, sampled around 14 days before vaccination. These receptor sequences come from a man aged 45 to 65 who received an inactivated influenza vaccine. Each CDR3 is given with its conserved first and last residue.

J,V,CDR3
TRBJ2-3,TRBV4-1,CASSPPPRLAGARIDTQYF
TRBJ2-7,TRBV28,CASSLDRGPDYEQYF
TRBJ2-5,TRBV12-3/TRBV12-4,CASKDRVRETQYF
TRBJ1-4,TRBV5-1,CASKDRNRSQKLFF
TRBJ2-2,TRBV7-9,CASSLAWERGELFF
TRBJ2-3,TRBV9,CASSESGHNTDTQYF
TRBJ2-3,TRBV2,CASIPRGGGTDTQYF
TRBJ1-1,TRBV3-1,CASSPSRTGNTEAFF
TRBJ2-5,TRBV15,CATSRGRSGPETQYF
TRBJ1-1,TRBV30,CAWSLTGYEAFF
TRBJ2-5,TRBV20-1,CSAREPGPKGRETQYF
TRBJ1-4,TRBV5-1,CASSLKGQLGANEKLFF
TRBJ2-6,TRBV11-2,CASSLVRTGGGANVLTF
TRBJ2-1,TRBV5-1,CASSLQGALGNEQFF
TRBJ2-3,TRBV5-1,CASSPTSTDTQYF
TRBJ2-2,TRBV12-3/TRBV12-4,CASRRAGGQTGELFF
TRBJ1-6,TRBV7-9,CASSTGTGQYSPLHF
TRBJ2-5,TRBV5-6,CASSLVEFYQETQYF
TRBJ2-5,TRBV29-1,CSADTGVGETQYF
TRBJ1-6,TRBV5-1,CASSSHGSQGFYSPLHF
TRBJ2-1,TRBV7-9,CASSKGSGRAGNEQFF
TRBJ2-3,TRBV5-1,CASSLQGSDTQYF
TRBJ1-2,TRBV28,CASRSVGSTGYTF
TRBJ1-5,TRBV12-3/TRBV12-4,CASSLVGAGNQPQHF
TRBJ2-1,TRBV3-1,CASSQDLTRGSEQFF
TRBJ2-3,TRBV11-1,CASSPTRQGRTDTQYF
TRBJ1-4,TRBV15,CATSRDRSGGKGKLFF
TRBJ1-3,TRBV10-3,CAISESYLSPSTGNTIYF
TRBJ2-7,TRBV12-3/TRBV12-4,CASSSTFSYEQYF
TRBJ2-7,TRBV20-1,CSAAAGTGPYEQYF
TRBJ2-7,TRBV6-2/TRBV6-3,CASTPVGQSYEQYF